This TCR beta chain was recorded in a study of T-cell reconstitution after alpha-beta-depleted transplantation in children. Study results and limitations: About two months after transplant, alpha-beta T cells reportedly came from several hundred expanded graft clones. It was newly produced T cells that mostly accounted for T-cell counts and diversity one year after transplant. The high TCRbeta diversity at day 60 in some patients came from surviving recipient T cells and thymic progenitors.

This CDR3 is built from 12 residues. CDR1 SNHLY and CDR2 FYNNEI come from the germline V gene. The V end lost 7 bases, the J end lost 5 bases, and 9 bases lay between the germline ends. TCRbeta library construction was performed incorporating unique molecular identifiers. Using its own MiXCR run on the PCR reads, TCRdb lists one record per CDR3 protein. This sample yields 700,000 to 950,000 distinct CDR3 sequences, of which approximately 15% are seen a single time; 5% belongs to the top ten. Remarks on this clonotype: Its antigen is still unknown.

This TCR derives from a male patient between 5 and 17 years old who had a stem cell transplant for acute lymphoblastic leukemia, so the T cells may come from the graft donor. Here the sequenced sample was PBMCs, mostly from graft donor cells, taken 360 days after TCRalphabeta/CD19-depleted stem cell transplant. The genes are TRBV2 and TRBJ2-1; no definite D call. The CDR3 reads CASTGSDNEQFF. The CDR3 bases are TGTGCCAGCACGGGCAGCGACAATGAGCAGTTCTTC.